This T cell receptor beta chain emerged from a study of cytomegalovirus exposure and HLA in healthy donors. Overall study context: The 95 to 150 validation repertoires were produced on the same platform as the roughly 670 repertoires of the first cohort. This was reported in a later analysis. Study observations and caveats: Associated with cytomegalovirus, according to the listing, were 150 to 200 TCR beta chains. Reported results showed that the classifier diagnosed cytomegalovirus status with high specificity and sensitivity.

CDR1 is MNHNS, CDR2 SASEGT, per germline. CDR3 size: 15 residues. J lost 0 bases, V lost 2 bases, and 2 bases had no gene match. With regard to this clone: Its target is not known.

The protocol was immunoSEQ multiplex PCR, while the TCRdb copy is restricted to in-frame clones and leaves out a portion. The sample contains around 140,000 clones, 87% of which appear only once. Separate from the roughly 710-subject first cohort, the roughly 120-subject validation cohort was the one that the donors belonged to. V and J are TRBV6-1 and TRBJ1-2; 8 bases match TRBD1. The receptor's source is a man younger than 35 in good health and CMV-seropositive. The source material was PBMCs. The CDR3 region is CASSERQGTNYGYTF. The CDR3 nucleotides read TGTGCCAGCAGTGAAAGACAGGGGACTAACTATGGCTACACCTTC.